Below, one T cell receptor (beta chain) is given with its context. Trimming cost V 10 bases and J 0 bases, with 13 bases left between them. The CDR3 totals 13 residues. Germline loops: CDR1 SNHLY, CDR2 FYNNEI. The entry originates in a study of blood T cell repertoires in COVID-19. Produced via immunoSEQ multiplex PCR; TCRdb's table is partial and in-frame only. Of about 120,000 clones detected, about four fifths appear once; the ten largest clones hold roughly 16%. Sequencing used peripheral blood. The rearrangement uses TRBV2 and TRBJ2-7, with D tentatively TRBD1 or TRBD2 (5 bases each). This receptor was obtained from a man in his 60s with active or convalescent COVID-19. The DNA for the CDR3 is TGTGCCACCAGGGTGGGGAGCTCCTACGAGCAGTACTTC. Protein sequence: CATRVGSSYEQYF.